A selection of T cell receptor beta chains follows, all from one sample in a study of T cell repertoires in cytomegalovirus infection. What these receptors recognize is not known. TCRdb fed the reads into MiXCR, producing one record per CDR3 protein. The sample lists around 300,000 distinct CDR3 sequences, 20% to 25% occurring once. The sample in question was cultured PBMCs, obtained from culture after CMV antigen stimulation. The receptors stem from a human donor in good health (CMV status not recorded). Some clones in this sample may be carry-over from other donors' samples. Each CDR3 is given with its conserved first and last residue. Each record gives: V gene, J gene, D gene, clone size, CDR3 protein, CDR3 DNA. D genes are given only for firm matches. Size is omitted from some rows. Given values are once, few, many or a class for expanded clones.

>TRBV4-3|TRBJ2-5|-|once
CASSQEGTAQETQYF
TGCGCCAGCAGCCAGGAGGGGACAGCACAAGAGACCCAGTACTTC
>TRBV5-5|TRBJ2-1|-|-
CASRPPSAGVSNEQFF
TGTGCCAGCAGACCACCGAGCGCCGGGGTTTCCAATGAGCAGTTCTTC
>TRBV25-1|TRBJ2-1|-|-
CASSESVYNEQFF
TGTGCCAGCAGTGAATCCGTCTACAATGAGCAGTTCTTC
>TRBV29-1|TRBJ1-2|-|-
CSVAGRLESNYGYTF
TGCAGCGTTGCGGGACGCTTGGAGAGTAACTATGGCTACACCTTC
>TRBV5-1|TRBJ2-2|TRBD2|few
CASSLEAGPNTGELFF
TGCGCCAGCAGCTTGGAAGCGGGACCAAACACCGGGGAGCTGTTTTTT
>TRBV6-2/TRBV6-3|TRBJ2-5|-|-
CASSYSNGLEETQYF
TGTGCCAGCAGTTACTCGAACGGGCTGGAGGAGACCCAGTACTTC
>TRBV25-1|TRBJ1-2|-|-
CASSEPRADGYTF
TGTGCCAGCAGTGAACCCAGGGCGGATGGCTACACCTTC
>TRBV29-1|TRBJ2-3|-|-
CSVIRGVDTQYF
TGCAGCGTAATCAGGGGTGTAGATACGCAGTATTTT
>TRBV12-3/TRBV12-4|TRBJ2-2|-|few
CAGGLGYTGELFF
TGTGCCGGGGGCCTTGGGTACACCGGGGAGCTGTTTTTT
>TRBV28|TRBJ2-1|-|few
CASSLAALGGAYNEQFF
TGTGCCAGCAGTTTAGCGGCCCTAGGGGGAGCCTACAATGAGCAGTTCTTC
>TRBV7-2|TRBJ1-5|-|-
CASSRDPGSNQPQHF
TGTGCCAGCAGCCGGGATCCGGGTAGCAATCAGCCCCAGCATTTT
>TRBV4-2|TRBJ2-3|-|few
CASSQGGFPDTQYF
TGTGCCAGCAGCCAAGGGGGGTTCCCAGATACGCAGTATTTT
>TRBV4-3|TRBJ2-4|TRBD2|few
CASSPTSGLAKNIQYF
TGCGCCAGCAGCCCTACTAGCGGACTAGCCAAAAACATTCAGTACTTC
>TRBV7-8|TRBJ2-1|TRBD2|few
CASSKAASGVSSYNEQFF
TGTGCCAGCAGCAAAGCGGCTAGCGGGGTCAGCTCCTACAATGAGCAGTTCTTC
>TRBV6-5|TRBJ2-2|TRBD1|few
CASTRTGGLLAVNTGELFF
TGTGCCAGCACTAGGACAGGGGGGTTACTAGCGGTAAACACCGGGGAGCTGTTTTTT
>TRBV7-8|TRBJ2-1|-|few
CASSLGPIPDVNEQFF
TGTGCCAGCAGCTTGGGACCCATCCCCGACGTCAATGAGCAGTTCTTC
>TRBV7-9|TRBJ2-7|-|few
CASSLVGSSSKYEQYF
TGTGCCAGCAGCTTAGTTGGCTCTAGCAGCAAGTACGAGCAGTACTTC
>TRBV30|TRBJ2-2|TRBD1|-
CAWSLRDRNTGELFF
TGTGCCTGGAGTCTACGGGACAGAAATACCGGGGAGCTGTTTTTT
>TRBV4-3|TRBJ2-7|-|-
CASSQDRGLGYEQYF
TGCGCCAGCAGCCAAGATCGCGGCCTCGGCTACGAGCAGTACTTC
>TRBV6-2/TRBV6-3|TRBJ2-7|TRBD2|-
CASSYSTSTSGYEQYF
TGTGCCAGCAGTTACTCGACTTCGACTAGCGGCTACGAGCAGTACTTC
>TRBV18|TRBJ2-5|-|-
CASSPIPPGQETQYF
TGTGCCAGCTCACCAATACCACCGGGCCAAGAGACCCAGTACTTC
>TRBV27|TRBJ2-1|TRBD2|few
CASSLYGLAVYEQFF
TGTGCCAGCAGTTTATATGGACTAGCTGTCTATGAGCAGTTCTTC
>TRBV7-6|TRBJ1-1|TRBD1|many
CATNNQGQGANEAFF
TGTGCCACGAATAACCAGGGACAGGGGGCAAATGAAGCTTTCTTT
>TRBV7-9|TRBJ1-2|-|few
CASSLAGSALGYTF
TGTGCCAGCAGCTTAGCCGGCAGCGCCCTTGGCTACACCTTC
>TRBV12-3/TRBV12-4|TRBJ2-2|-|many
CASSLGTGELFF
TGTGCCAGCAGTTTGGGCACCGGGGAGCTGTTTTTT
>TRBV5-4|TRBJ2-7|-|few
CASSSSAVSYEQYF
TGTGCCAGCTCATCCTCCGCGGTCTCCTACGAGCAGTACTTC
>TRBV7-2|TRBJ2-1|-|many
CASSPSGGAVGEQFF
TGTGCCAGCAGCCCCTCAGGGGGGGCTGTCGGTGAGCAGTTCTTC
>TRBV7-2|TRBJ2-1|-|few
CASSLGASDLNEQFF
TGTGCCAGCAGCTTAGGGGCTAGCGATTTGAATGAGCAGTTCTTC
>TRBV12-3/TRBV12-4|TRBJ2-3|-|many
CASSSLGPDTQYF
TGTGCCAGCAGCTCTTTGGGTCCAGATACGCAGTATTTT
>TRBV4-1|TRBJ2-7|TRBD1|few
CASSHGDRGYEQYF
TGCGCCAGCAGCCATGGGGACAGGGGCTACGAGCAGTACTTC
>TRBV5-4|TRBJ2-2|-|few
CASSSGTNTGELFF
TGTGCCAGCTCATCCGGTACGAACACCGGGGAGCTGTTTTTT
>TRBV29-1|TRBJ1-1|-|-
CSVLSLGRSAEAFF
TGCAGCGTTCTTTCTCTAGGACGGTCCGCTGAAGCTTTCTTT
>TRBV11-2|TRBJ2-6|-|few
CASSWGAGANVLTF
TGTGCCAGCAGCTGGGGGGCTGGGGCCAACGTCCTGACTTTC
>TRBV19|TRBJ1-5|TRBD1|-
CASSPRDSSNQPQHF
TGTGCCAGTAGTCCGCGGGACAGCAGCAATCAGCCCCAGCATTTT
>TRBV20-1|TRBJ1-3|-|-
CSARDTTGNTIYF
TGCAGTGCTAGAGATACCACTGGAAACACCATATATTTT
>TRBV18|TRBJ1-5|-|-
CASSPGGGNQPQHF
TGTGCCAGCTCACCAGGCGGGGGCAATCAGCCCCAGCATTTT
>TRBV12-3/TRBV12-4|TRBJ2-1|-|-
CASSPPPYNEQFF
TGTGCCAGCAGTCCCCCCCCCTACAATGAGCAGTTCTTC
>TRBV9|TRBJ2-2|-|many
CASSVERGWTGELFF
TGTGCCAGCAGCGTAGAGAGGGGTTGGACCGGGGAGCTGTTTTTT
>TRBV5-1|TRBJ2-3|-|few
CASSSGRGVWTDTQYF
TGCGCCAGCAGCTCCGGACGTGGAGTGTGGACAGATACGCAGTATTTT
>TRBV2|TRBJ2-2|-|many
CASSDDSPNTGELFF
TGTGCCAGCAGTGACGACAGCCCGAACACCGGGGAGCTGTTTTTT
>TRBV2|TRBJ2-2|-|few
CASSEANRVSTGELFF
TGTGCCAGCAGTGAAGCGAACAGGGTCTCGACCGGGGAGCTGTTTTTT
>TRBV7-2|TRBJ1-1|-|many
CASSPHTEAFF
TGTGCCAGCAGCCCGCACACTGAAGCTTTCTTT
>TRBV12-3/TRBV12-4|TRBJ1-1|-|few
CASSYIEAFF
TGTGCCAGCAGTTACATTGAAGCTTTCTTT
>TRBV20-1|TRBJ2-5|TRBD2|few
CSARDPGGTSGLETQYF
TGCAGTGCTAGAGATCCAGGGGGGACTAGCGGGTTAGAGACCCAGTACTTC
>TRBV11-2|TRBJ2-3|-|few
CASSSQGLTTDTQYF
TGTGCCAGCAGCTCCCAGGGACTTACCACAGATACGCAGTATTTT
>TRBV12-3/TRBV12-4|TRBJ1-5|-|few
CASSLSQVDQPQHF
TGTGCCAGCAGTTTATCTCAGGTGGACCAGCCCCAGCATTTT
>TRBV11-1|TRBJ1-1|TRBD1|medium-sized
CASSWTGLKNTEAFF
TGTGCCAGCAGCTGGACAGGTCTAAAGAACACTGAAGCTTTCTTT
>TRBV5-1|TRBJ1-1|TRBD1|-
CASTNRGGLGNTEAFF
TGCGCCAGTACGAACAGAGGGGGCCTCGGGAACACTGAAGCTTTCTTT
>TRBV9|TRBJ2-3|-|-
CASSVRDLRADTQYF
TGTGCCAGCAGCGTAAGGGACTTACGAGCAGATACGCAGTATTTT
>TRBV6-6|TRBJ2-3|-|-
CASSPGLSPDTQYF
TGTGCCAGCAGTCCCGGACTATCCCCAGATACGCAGTATTTT
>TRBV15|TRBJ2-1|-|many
CATSGAARIYNEQFF
TGTGCCACCAGCGGAGCGGCCAGGATTTACAATGAGCAGTTCTTC
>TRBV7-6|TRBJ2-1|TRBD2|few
CASSSPTSGRANEQFF
TGTGCCAGCAGCTCCCCGACTAGCGGGAGGGCCAATGAGCAGTTCTTC
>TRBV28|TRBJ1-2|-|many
CASSPPATPEVGYTF
TGTGCCAGCAGTCCACCCGCGACACCCGAGGTCGGCTACACCTTC
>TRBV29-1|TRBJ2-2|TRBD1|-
CSVAGTGGYTGELFF
TGCAGCGTTGCCGGGACAGGAGGTTACACCGGGGAGCTGTTTTTT
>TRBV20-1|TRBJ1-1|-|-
CSASGGTEAFF
TGCAGTGCTAGTGGGGGCACTGAAGCTTTCTTT